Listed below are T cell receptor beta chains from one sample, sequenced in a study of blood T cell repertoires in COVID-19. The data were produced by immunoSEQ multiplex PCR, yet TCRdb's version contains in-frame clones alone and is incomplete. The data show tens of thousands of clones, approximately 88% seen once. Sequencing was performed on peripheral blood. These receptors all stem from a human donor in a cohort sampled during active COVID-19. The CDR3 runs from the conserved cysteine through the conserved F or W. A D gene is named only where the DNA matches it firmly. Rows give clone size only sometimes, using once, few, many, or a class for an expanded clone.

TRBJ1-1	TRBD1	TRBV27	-	CASSDGQGNTEAFF	TGTGCCAGCAGTGATGGACAGGGGAACACTGAAGCTTTCTTT
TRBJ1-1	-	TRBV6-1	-	CASSETGAFF	TGTGCCAGCAGTGAAACAGGGGCTTTCTTT
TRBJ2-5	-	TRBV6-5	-	CASSYGGAGTQYF	TGTGCCAGCAGTTACGGCGGGGCCGGGACCCAGTACTTC
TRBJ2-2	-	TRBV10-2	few	CASSDLGGGAGELFF	TGCGCCAGCAGTGATTTGGGGGGGGGCGCCGGGGAGCTGTTTTTT
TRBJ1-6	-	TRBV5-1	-	CASSRTGQYNSPLHF	TGCGCCAGCAGCAGGACGGGACAATATAATTCACCCCTCCACTTT
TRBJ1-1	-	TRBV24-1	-	CATSDGDRMNTEAFF	TGTGCCACCAGTGACGGTGACAGGATGAACACTGAAGCTTTCTTT
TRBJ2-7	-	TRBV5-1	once	CASSPAVAGEQYF	TGCGCCAGCAGCCCTGCCGTGGCGGGCGAGCAGTACTTC
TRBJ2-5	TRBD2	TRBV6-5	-	CASSPGGGETQYF	TGTGCCAGCAGCCCCGGGGGAGGGGAGACCCAGTACTTC
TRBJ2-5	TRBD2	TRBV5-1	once	CASSHDPTSGGQETQYF	TGCGCCAGCTCCCACGACCCGACTAGCGGGGGACAAGAGACCCAGTACTTC
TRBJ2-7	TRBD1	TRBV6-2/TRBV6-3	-	CASSYGQGASYEQYF	TGTGCCAGCAGTTACGGACAGGGGGCATCCTACGAGCAGTACTTC
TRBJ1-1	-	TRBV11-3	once	CASSPPGVSEAFF	TGTGCCAGCAGCCCCCCGGGGGTGTCTGAAGCTTTCTTT
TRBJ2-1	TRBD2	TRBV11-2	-	CASSQGFSGRPYNEQFF	TGTGCCAGCAGCCAAGGGTTTAGCGGGAGGCCCTACAATGAGCAGTTCTTC
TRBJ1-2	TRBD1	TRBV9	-	CASSVGATGDYGYTF	TGTGCCAGCAGCGTAGGGGCGACAGGGGACTATGGCTACACCTTC
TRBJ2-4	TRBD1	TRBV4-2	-	CASSPYFRQGARTKNIQYF	TGTGCCAGCAGCCCATATTTTAGACAGGGGGCTAGAACCAAAAACATTCAGTACTTC
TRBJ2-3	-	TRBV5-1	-	CASSASSGTDTQYF	TGCGCCAGCAGCGCGTCTAGCGGCACAGATACGCAGTATTTT
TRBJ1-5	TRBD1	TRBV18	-	CASSSTGGEQPQHF	TGTGCCAGCTCATCGACAGGGGGCGAGCAGCCCCAGCATTTT
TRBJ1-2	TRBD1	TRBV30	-	CAWSVQGAFSYGYTF	TGTGCCTGGAGTGTACAGGGGGCGTTCAGTTATGGCTACACCTTC
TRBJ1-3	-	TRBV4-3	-	CASSQDLGGGLSGNTIYF	TGCGCCAGCAGCCAAGATTTAGGCGGAGGACTCTCTGGAAACACCATATATTTT
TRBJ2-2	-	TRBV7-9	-	CASSPRAGVGELFF	TGTGCCAGCAGCCCTAGGGCAGGGGTCGGGGAGCTGTTTTTT
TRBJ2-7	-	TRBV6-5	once	CASRRNLREQYF	TGTGCCAGCAGACGGAACCTGAGGGAGCAGTACTTC
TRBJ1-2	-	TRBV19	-	CASSITGHNYGYTF	TGTGCCAGTAGTATAACGGGACACAACTATGGCTACACCTTC
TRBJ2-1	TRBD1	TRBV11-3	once	CASSFSDRGKQFF	TGTGCCAGCAGCTTCTCGGACAGGGGTAAGCAGTTCTTC
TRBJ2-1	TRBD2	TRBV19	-	CASSIDGGGRSGEQFF	TGTGCCAGTAGTATAGATGGCGGGGGGCGAAGCGGTGAGCAGTTCTTC
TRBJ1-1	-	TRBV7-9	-	CASSLAPVNTEAFF	TGTGCCAGCAGCTTAGCCCCAGTGAACACTGAAGCTTTCTTT
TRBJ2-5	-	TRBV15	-	CATSRDPSETQYF	TGTGCCACCAGCAGAGATCCGAGTGAGACCCAGTACTTC
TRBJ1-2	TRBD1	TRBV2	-	CASTHEGQVNYGYTF	TGTGCCAGCACCCATGAGGGACAGGTTAACTATGGCTACACCTTC
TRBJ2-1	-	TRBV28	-	CASSRLAVQFF	TGTGCCAGCAGTCGACTGGCGGTACAGTTCTTC
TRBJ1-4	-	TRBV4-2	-	CASSPSLGGEKLFF	TGTGCCAGCAGCCCGAGCTTAGGAGGGGAAAAACTGTTTTTT
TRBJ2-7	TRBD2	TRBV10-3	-	CAISQGLAERYEQYF	TGTGCCATCAGTCAAGGACTAGCGGAGCGTTACGAGCAGTACTTC
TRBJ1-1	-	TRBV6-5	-	CASSYRNTEAFF	TGTGCCAGCAGTTACCGGAACACTGAAGCTTTCTTT
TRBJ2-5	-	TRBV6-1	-	CASSDGTGPIETQYF	TGTGCCAGCAGTGATGGAACAGGGCCCATCGAGACCCAGTACTTC
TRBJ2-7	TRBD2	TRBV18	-	CASSPPGTSGGYEQYF	TGTGCCAGCTCACCACCGGGGACTAGCGGGGGATACGAGCAGTACTTC
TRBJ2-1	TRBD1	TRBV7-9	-	CASSTRARQGPVNEQFF	TGTGCCAGCAGCACCCGCGCCAGACAGGGCCCCGTCAATGAGCAGTTCTTC
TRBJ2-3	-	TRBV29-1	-	CSVAEGRTDTQYF	TGCAGCGTTGCCGAGGGGAGGACAGATACGCAGTATTTT
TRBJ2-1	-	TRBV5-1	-	CASSSDSGSYNEQFF	TGCGCCAGCAGCTCTGACTCTGGCTCCTACAATGAGCAGTTCTTC
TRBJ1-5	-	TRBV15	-	CATSPYGGQPQHF	TGTGCCACCAGCCCTTACGGGGGTCAGCCCCAGCATTTT
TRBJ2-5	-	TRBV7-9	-	CASSLSGLETQYF	TGTGCCAGCAGCTTATCTGGGCTAGAGACCCAGTACTTC
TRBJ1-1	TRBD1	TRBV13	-	CASSLVTRGSTEAFF	TGTGCCAGCAGCTTAGTTACCAGGGGGAGCACTGAAGCTTTCTTT
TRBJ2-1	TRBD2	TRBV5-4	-	CASSLGPSGGDEQFF	TGTGCCAGCAGCTTGGGTCCTAGCGGGGGTGATGAGCAGTTCTTC
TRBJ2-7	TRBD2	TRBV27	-	CASRLLAGVYKDEQYF	TGTGCCAGCAGATTACTAGCGGGAGTATATAAGGACGAGCAGTACTTC
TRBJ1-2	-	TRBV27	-	CASSLMGGLGGYTF	TGTGCCAGCAGCCTAATGGGGGGGCTTGGGGGCTACACCTTC
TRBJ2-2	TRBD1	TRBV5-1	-	CASSLPGQGSGELFF	TGCGCCAGCAGCCTACCTGGACAGGGGTCCGGGGAGCTGTTTTTT
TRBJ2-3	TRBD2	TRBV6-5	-	CASSYSAGVQDTQYF	TGTGCCAGCAGTTACTCTGCGGGAGTTCAAGATACGCAGTATTTT
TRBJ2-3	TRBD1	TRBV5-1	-	CASTHRDRSTDTQYF	TGCGCCAGCACGCACCGGGACAGAAGCACAGATACGCAGTATTTT
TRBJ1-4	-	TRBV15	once	CATSREGRGRGNEKLFF	TGTGCCACCAGCAGGGAGGGCCGGGGCCGGGGTAATGAAAAACTGTTTTTT
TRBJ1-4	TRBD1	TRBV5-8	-	CAARGRGDEKLFF	TGTGCCGCGAGGGGCAGGGGGGACGAAAAACTGTTTTTT